This T cell receptor beta chain came from a study of blood T cell repertoires in COVID-19. Across the whole study: The study drew acute and convalescent COVID-19 samples from the United States, Italy and Spain. T cells, B-cell-depleted T cells, or PBMCs provided the cDNA or gDNA that served as material.

Original handling: Estimated nucleated cell counts came from reference gene primer amplification. Profiling relied on immunoSEQ multiplex PCR, and the TCRdb table lists in-frame clones only, not all of them. For V, J and clone size, that table is used; D and trimming come from the DNA. The data contain roughly 250,000 clones, about nine tenths of them singletons. The sequencing input was peripheral blood. The TCR originated in a woman in her 40s with acute or convalescent COVID-19.

The DNA for the CDR3 is TGTGCCACCGGACAGGGTTCCACCGGGGAGCTGTTTTTT. The encoded protein is CATGQGSTGELFF. The V and J genes are TRBV6-4 and TRBJ2-2, with 8 bases identical to TRBD1. V shed 10 bases, J shed 4 bases, and the junction held 5 bases outside the gene matches. CDR1 is MRHNA, CDR2 SNTAGT, per germline. The CDR3 extends over 13 amino acids.